This T cell receptor (beta chain) was observed in a study of blood T cell repertoires in COVID-19. TCRdb keeps only in-frame clones here, not all; method: immunoSEQ multiplex PCR. The sample shows fewer than 350,000 clones, 85% of them seen only once. This CDR3 is 13 amino acids long. Germline values: CDR1 SEHNR, CDR2 FQNEAQ (reference sequence). V was clipped by 3 bases and J by 6 bases, with 11 bases between them. The TCR originated in a woman in her 30s who had been exposed to COVID-19. This chain joins TRBV7-9 and TRBJ1-2; D possibly corresponds to TRBD1 (6 bases). Input material: PBMCs or T cells enriched from blood (not recorded which). CDR3 sequence reads: CASSLLQGNGYTF. In DNA, the CDR3 is TGTGCCAGCAGCTTGTTACAGGGTAATGGCTACACCTTC.